The clone carrying this T cell receptor (beta chain) was detected once. The antigen is unknown. As the sequencing template, cDNA was produced by extracting RNA and reverse transcribing it. The data were produced by immunoSEQ multiplex PCR, yet TCRdb's version contains in-frame clones alone and is incomplete. This sample has 110,000 to 150,000 clones, with around three fifths found just once. Those with alopecia areata gave lesional scalp punch biopsies and peripheral blood. This sample is part of a study of CD8+ T cells in alopecia areata. Overall study results and limits: More clonal than normal scalp was lesional scalp, particularly alopecia totalis/universalis. Sequencing of scalp tissue also captures the resident alphabeta T cells of normal skin.

Trimming took off 2 bases at V and 4 bases at J, with 11 bases between the two ends. The CDR3 has 15 amino acids. Germline V gives CDR1 KGHSH, CDR2 LQKENI. V usage is TRBV18 and J usage is TRBJ2-2, with D perhaps TRBD1 or TRBD2 (6 bases each). This material consisted of CD4+ T cells sorted from blood, taken at week 0. The receptor's source is a human donor with alopecia areata. This CDR3 reads CASSPSWGATGELFF. As DNA, the CDR3 is TGTGCCAGCTCACCATCTTGGGGGGCCACCGGGGAGCTGTTTTTT.